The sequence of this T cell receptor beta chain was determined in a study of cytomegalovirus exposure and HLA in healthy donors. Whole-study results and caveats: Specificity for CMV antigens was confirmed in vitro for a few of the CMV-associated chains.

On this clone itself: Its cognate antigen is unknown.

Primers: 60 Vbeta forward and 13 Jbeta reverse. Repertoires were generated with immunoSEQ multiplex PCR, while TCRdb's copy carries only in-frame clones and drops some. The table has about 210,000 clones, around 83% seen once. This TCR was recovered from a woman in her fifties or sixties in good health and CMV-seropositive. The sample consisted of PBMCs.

The CDR3 sequence: CSVADSSNEKLFF. The CDR3 DNA sequence: TGCAGCGTTGCGGACAGCTCTAATGAAAAACTGTTTTTT. V and J are TRBV29-1 and TRBJ1-4; a weak D match, TRBD1 (6 bases). The germline V gene encodes CDR1 SQVTM and CDR2 ANQGSEA. Between the trimmed V and J ends, which lost 4 bases and 3 bases, there was a span of 9 bases. CDR3 length: 13 residues.